Shown below are 28 T cell receptor beta chains from a single sample sequenced in a study of Ad26.COV2.S vaccination and SARS-CoV-2 variants (dated by TCRdb to the early 2020s). This sample's treatment or condition label indicates: some 20 received Ad26.COV2.S at low or high dose, single or two shots; roughly five received placebo; per-sample allocation not given. Repertoires of vaccine and placebo recipients were sequenced from samples collected on day 63 after the first injection. The method was the immunoSEQ multiplex PCR assay. Entries here come from immuneACCESS through TCRdb and include only in-frame sequences with V and J called. Some clones fail to appear in such tables; in the studies checked, an unresolved V gene covers under half of the shortfall, and the cause of the remainder is unknown. This sample lists roughly 400,000 clones; roughly 91% were detected once. Around 4.2% of the sample is in the top ten clones.

Source: peripheral blood, taken in a trial of Ad26.COV2.S vaccine versus placebo. These receptors were collected from a person aged 18 to 65 who received the Ad26.COV2.S COVID-19 vaccine or a placebo.

The V and J genes are TRBV19 and TRBJ2-4; TRBD1 is a possible D gene (5 bases). CDR3 length: 16 amino acids. V lost 3 bases, J lost 0 bases, and 12 bases lay in between. Germline CDR1 and CDR2: LNHDA and SQIVND (reference sequence). The CDR3 loop is CASSIWGDKAKNIQYF. DNA of the CDR3: TGTGCCAGTAGTATTTGGGGCGATAAAGCCAAAAACATTCAGTACTTC.

The J gene is TRBJ1-4, the V gene TRBV5-3, with TRBD1 as a possible D gene (6 bases). TRBV5-3 is an ORF, and what it does is uncertain. The CDR3 has 11 amino acids. Trimming left V 7 bases short and J 8 bases short, with 9 bases between. CDR3 loop: CARQGREKLFF. CDR3 nucleotide sequence: TGTGCCAGACAGGGGCGCGAAAAACTGTTTTTT.

The J gene is TRBJ2-5, the V gene TRBV29-1; D might be TRBD1 or TRBD2, each matching 5 bases. The CDR3 has 12 residues. Germline CDR1 reads SQVTM; CDR2 reads ANQGSEA. Trimming took off 3 bases at V and 5 bases at J, with 10 bases between the two ends. CDR3 bases: TGCAGCGTTGAGAGAGGGGTCGAGACCCAGTACTTC. Translation gives CSVERGVETQYF.

The chain recombines TRBV7-9 with TRBJ1-1, with unresolved D. The length of the CDR3 is 13 residues. V lost 5 bases, J lost 1 base, and 8 bases lay in between. Germline CDR1 SEHNR, CDR2 FQNEAQ (reference sequence). CDR3 in amino acids: CASSPTQNTEAFF. In DNA, the CDR3 is TGTGCCAGCAGCCCAACACAGAACACTGAAGCTTTCTTT.

This sequence joins TRBV19 and TRBJ1-5, with D tentatively TRBD1 (5 bases). The germline gives CDR1 LNHDA, CDR2 SQIVND (reference sequence). This CDR3 is 15 amino acids long. Trimming stripped 8 bases from V and 4 bases from J, with 18 bases between. CDR3 DNA sequence: TGTGCCAGTCTCGGGAGGGGTTTCGGGAATCAGCCCCAGCATTTT. It encodes CASLGRGFGNQPQHF.

The V gene is TRBV14, the J gene TRBJ2-5; 10 positions agree with TRBD1. CDR1 and CDR2 (germline): SGHDN, FVKESK. This CDR3 comprises 15 residues. Trimming cost V 8 bases and J 4 bases; bases outside gene matches: 10. CDR3 amino acids: CASSQGTGEIETQYF. In DNA, the CDR3 is TGTGCCAGCTCCCAGGGGACAGGGGAGATAGAGACCCAGTACTTC.

This clone has just one count. The chain has TRBV19 and TRBJ1-2; TRBD1 is a possible D gene (6 bases). V shed 5 bases and J shed 8 bases, with 18 bases lying between them. Germline CDR1 and CDR2: LNHDA and SQIVND (reference sequence). The CDR3 extends over 14 amino acids. The CDR3 sequence is CASSPTGYHIGYTF. CDR3 nucleotides: TGTGCCAGTAGTCCGACAGGTTATCATATCGGCTACACCTTC.

This clone was counted a single time. The V and J genes are TRBV20-1 and TRBJ2-7; D call uncertain. In germline, CDR1 is DFQATT, CDR2 SNEGSKA (reference sequence). The CDR3 is 11 residues long. V lost 2 bases and J 6 bases, leaving 8 bases between the germline ends. The CDR3 loop reads CSARPGFEQYF. The CDR3 coding sequence is TGCAGTGCTAGACCCGGGTTCGAGCAGTACTTC.

The chain employs TRBV5-1 and TRBJ2-5; 8 bases line up with TRBD1. CDR1 SGHRS and CDR2 YFSETQ come from the germline V gene. There are 15 residues in the CDR3. With V trimmed by 2 bases and J by 2 bases, 5 bases remained unmatched. As DNA, the CDR3 is TGCGCCAGCAGCTTCCGTCAGGGGGCACAAGAGACCCAGTACTTC. It specifies CASSFRQGAQETQYF. The full variable domain, with the rest looked up from reference TRBV5-1 and TRBJ2-5, is KAGVTQTPRYLIKTRGQQVTLSCSPISGHRSVSWYQQTPGQGLQFLFEYFSETQRNKGNFPGRFSGRQFSNSRSEMNVSTLELGDSALYLCASSFRQGAQETQYFGPGTRLLVL.

The chain is built from TRBV7-6 and TRBJ2-5; unclear D gene. The V end lost 4 bases, the J end lost 4 bases, and 4 bases lay between the germline ends. Looked up from germline, CDR1 is SGHVS and CDR2 is FNYEAQ. The CDR3 covers 11 residues. The CDR3 spells CASSSGETQYF. DNA for the CDR3: TGTGCCAGCAGCTCCGGAGAGACCCAGTACTTC. The variable domain in full, completed from reference TRBV7-6 and TRBJ2-5, reads GAGVSQSPRYKVTKRGQDVALRCDPISGHVSLYWYRQALGQGPEFLTYFNYEAQQDKSGLPNDRFSAERPEGSISTLTIQRTEQRDSAMYRCASSSGETQYFGPGTRLLVL.

This chain joins TRBV5-5 and TRBJ2-7, with a tentative D call TRBD1 (5 bases). Trimming took 3 bases from V and 1 from J, leaving 11 bases between them. The CDR3 spans 14 residues. The germline V gene encodes CDR1 SGHKS and CDR2 YYEKEE (reference sequence). CDR3 residues: CASSSLKGSYEQYF. In nucleotides, the CDR3 is TGTGCCAGCAGCTCCCTGAAGGGGTCCTACGAGCAGTACTTC.

The chain joins TRBV7-2 to TRBJ2-7, with 9 bases that match TRBD1. The V and J ends lost 5 bases and 2 bases, in that order; junction bases with no gene match: 7. The CDR3 sequence is 15 residues long. Germline V gene data show CDR1 as SGHTA and CDR2 as FQGNSA. In DNA form, the CDR3 reads TGTGCCAGCAGCCCAACGGGACAGGGCCCCTACGAGCAGTACTTC. Its translation is CASSPTGQGPYEQYF.

This sequence joins TRBV7-9 and TRBJ1-1, with a tentative D call TRBD1 (5 bases). CDR1 is SEHNR, CDR2 FQNEAQ, per germline (reference sequence). This CDR3 contains 15 residues. Trimming took off 5 bases at V and 1 base at J, with 14 bases between the two ends. CDR3 DNA sequence: TGTGCCAGCAGCAATACAGAGGGGCGGAACACTGAAGCTTTCTTT. Its protein is CASSNTEGRNTEAFF.

J is TRBJ2-3 and V is TRBV28; 11 nucleotides align to TRBD2. The germline V gene encodes CDR1 MDHEN and CDR2 SYDVKM. The CDR3 sequence is 15 residues long. With 10 bases clipped from V and 2 bases from J, the junction kept 8 bases outside the gene matches. CDR3 amino acids: CAISTSGANTDTQYF. In DNA form, the CDR3 reads TGTGCCATATCGACTAGCGGGGCGAACACAGATACGCAGTATTTT. The whole variable domain, remainder taken from reference TRBV28 and TRBJ2-3, is DVKVTQSSRYLVKRTGEKVFLECVQDMDHENMFWYRQDPGLGLRLIYFSYDVKMKEKGDIPEGYSVSREKKERFSLILESASTNQTSMYLCAISTSGANTDTQYFGPGTRLTVL.

Worth noting for this clone: Different DNA sequences within this sample yield the same CDR3. J is TRBJ2-7 and V is TRBV19; tentative D call: TRBD2 (6 bases). Germline V gene data show CDR1 as LNHDA and CDR2 as SQIVND (reference sequence). Trimming pared 3 bases from V and 0 bases from J, leaving 9 bases between. The CDR3 has 14 residues. As DNA, the CDR3 is TGTGCCAGTAGTATCGGGAGCGGCTCCTACGAGCAGTACTTC. This gives the protein CASSIGSGSYEQYF.

This clone was seen only a few times. V is TRBV19 and J is TRBJ1-5; 11 bases align to TRBD1. J lost 2 bases, V lost 4 bases, and 1 base had no gene match. The CDR3 contains 15 residues. Germline V gives CDR1 LNHDA, CDR2 SQIVND (reference sequence). As DNA, the CDR3 is TGTGCCAGTAGTAGGGACAGGGGGGGCAATCAGCCCCAGCATTTT. Its protein product is CASSRDRGGNQPQHF. The variable domain in full, completed from reference TRBV19 and TRBJ1-5, reads DGGITQSPKYLFRKEGQNVTLSCEQNLNHDAMYWYRQDPGQGLRLIYYSQIVNDFQKGDIAEGYSVSREKKESFPLTVTSAQKNPTAFYLCASSRDRGGNQPQHFGDGTRLSIL.

The chain uses TRBV6-5 and TRBJ1-5; 7 bases map to TRBD1. The V and J ends lost 6 bases and 2 bases, in that order; junction bases with no gene match: 4. CDR3 length: 14 amino acids. Germline CDR1 is MNHEY and CDR2 is SVGAGI. The CDR3 here is CASRAGGGNQPQHF. The CDR3 DNA follows: TGTGCCAGCAGAGCAGGGGGTGGCAATCAGCCCCAGCATTTT.

The chain's CDR3 is CASSGRGHRQETQYF. The CDR3 DNA sequence: TGTGCCAGCAGCGGAAGAGGTCACAGACAAGAGACCCAGTACTTC. The chain combines TRBV7-2 with TRBJ2-5; D is unclear. Looked up from germline, CDR1 is SGHTA and CDR2 is FQGNSA. Trimming took 5 bases from V and 2 from J, leaving 15 bases between them. CDR3 size: 15 residues. The full variable domain, rest sourced from reference TRBV7-2 and TRBJ2-5, is GAGVSQSPSNKVTEKGKDVELRCDPISGHTALYWYRQSLGQGLEFLIYFQGNSAPDKSGLPSDRFSAERTGGSVSTLTIQRTQQEDSAVYLCASSGRGHRQETQYFGPGTRLLVL.

The sample holds one count of this clone. The rearrangement joins TRBV29-1 to TRBJ2-7; 9 bases match TRBD1. CDR3 length equals 13 residues. CDR1 is SQVTM and CDR2 is ANQGSEA in the germline V gene. V lost 6 bases to trimming and J lost 2 bases; unmatched junction nucleotides: 5. The CDR3 coding sequence is TGCAGCGTAACCGGGACAGGGACCTACGAGCAGTACTTC. It codes for CSVTGTGTYEQYF.

The chain joins TRBV27 to TRBJ1-6, with D possibly matching TRBD1 (5 bases). There are 13 residues in the CDR3. The germline V gene encodes CDR1 MNHEY and CDR2 SMNVEV (reference sequence). V lost 3 bases, J lost 7 bases, and 7 bases lay in between. As DNA, the CDR3 is TGTGCCAGCAGTTTCCAGGGAAATTCACCCCTCCACTTT. Its translation: CASSFQGNSPLHF.

The genes are TRBV28 and TRBJ2-3, with 9 bases aligning to TRBD2. Per the germline V gene, CDR1 is MDHEN and CDR2 is SYDVKM. CDR3 size: 14 residues. V shed 5 bases and J 8 bases; nucleotides not matched to a gene: 8. The CDR3 DNA reads as TGTGCCAGCAGTCGAATAGCGGGAGATTCTACGCAGTATTTT. This sequence encodes CASSRIAGDSTQYF.

The rearrangement links TRBV5-6 to TRBJ2-7; D is unclear. Germline V gene data show CDR1 as SGHDT and CDR2 as YYEEEE. Trimming cost V 2 bases and J 7 bases, with 7 bases left between them. CDR3 length equals 11 residues. CDR3 amino acids: CASSFSGEQYF. In nucleotides, the CDR3 is TGTGCCAGCAGCTTCTCCGGGGAGCAGTACTTC.

This clone appeared a single time. This chain links TRBV9 with TRBJ2-3; 9 bases are a match to TRBD2. Trimming cost V 0 bases and J 9 bases; bases outside gene matches: 14. This CDR3 comprises 17 residues. Germline CDR1 reads SGDLS; CDR2 reads YYNGEE. In DNA, the CDR3 is TGTGCCAGCAGCGTAGACTCTGCGGGAGGGCGAGGAGGAACGCAGTATTTT. This gives the protein CASSVDSAGGRGGTQYF.

V gene TRBV7-6 combines with J gene TRBJ2-2, with 9 bases aligning to TRBD2. Trimming cost V 2 bases and J 5 bases; bases outside gene matches: 24. This CDR3 is 22 amino acids long. The germline gives CDR1 SGHVS, CDR2 FNYEAQ. CDR3 nucleotides: TGTGCCAGCAGCTTATCCGAGACCCCTCAGGGCCATCCTAGCGGGAAGACCGGGGAGCTGTTTTTT. Amino acids: CASSLSETPQGHPSGKTGELFF.

The V gene is TRBV5-5, the J gene TRBJ1-3, with D possibly matching TRBD1 (5 bases). Trimming removed 2 bases from V and 1 base from J, with 10 bases in between. The CDR3 consists of 15 residues. CDR1 SGHKS and CDR2 YYEKEE come from the germline V gene (reference sequence). The CDR3: CASSFGQGSGNTIYF. CDR3 sequence (DNA): TGTGCCAGCAGCTTTGGCCAGGGTTCTGGAAACACCATATATTTT. Drawing the rest from reference TRBV5-5 and TRBJ1-3, the complete variable domain is DAGVTQSPTHLIKTRGQQVTLRCSPISGHKSVSWYQQVLGQGPQFIFQYYEKEERGRGNFPDRFSARQFPNYSSELNVNALLLGDSALYLCASSFGQGSGNTIYFGEGSWLTVV.

V usage is TRBV7-2 and J usage is TRBJ2-4, with D possibly being TRBD2 (6 bases). The germline CDR1 and CDR2 sequences are SGHTA and FQGNSA. This CDR3 region has 12 residues. Trimming removed 1 base from V and 12 bases from J, with 10 bases in between. This CDR3 reads CASSLGAGTQYF. CDR3 nucleotides: TGTGCCAGCAGCTTAGGGGCGGGAACTCAGTACTTC.

This chain links TRBV2 with TRBJ1-5; D not certain. The CDR3 runs to 14 residues. The germline CDR1 and CDR2 sequences are SNHLY and FYNNEI. V was shortened by 7 bases and J by 3 bases, with 13 bases between the two germline ends. Here the CDR3 DNA reads TGTGCCAGCACCCCTGTACCTTTCAATCAGCCCCAGCATTTT. Translated, it gives CASTPVPFNQPQHF.

A few counts support this clone. This chain uses TRBV19 with TRBJ1-2, with 9 bases fitting TRBD1. This CDR3 is 15 amino acids long. Germline V CDR1 and CDR2: LNHDA, SQIVND (reference sequence). V dropped 4 bases and J dropped 3; count of bases not matched to a gene: 6. The CDR3, as DNA: TGTGCCAGTAGTAAGTGGGACAGGGAAGACTATGGCTACACCTTC. Its translation is CASSKWDREDYGYTF.